A selection of T cell receptor beta chains follows, all from one sample in a study of long-term antiretroviral therapy in people with HIV. TCRdb keeps only in-frame clones here, not all; method: immunoSEQ multiplex PCR. This sample carries approximately 30,000 clones, roughly 84% of them seen once, and the ten largest clones take about 6.4%. Sequenced here: unsorted PBMCs, sampled 0.4 years after starting antiretroviral therapy. Receptors originate from a man between 18 and 29 years old with HIV. CDR3s include the opening cysteine and the closing phenylalanine or tryptophan. The D gene is left open where the match is weak. Clone size is given for some rows only: seen once, a few or many times, or a class if the clone is expanded.

D gene: -; V gene: TRBV27; clone size: -; J gene: TRBJ2-1; CDR3 protein: CASSLSSTNEQFF; CDR3 DNA: TGTGCCAGCAGTTTATCCTCCACCAATGAGCAGTTCTTC
D gene: -; V gene: TRBV27; clone size: once; J gene: TRBJ2-2; CDR3 protein: CASSHEGGGTGELFF; CDR3 DNA: TGTGCCAGCAGCCACGAGGGTGGGGGCACCGGGGAGCTGTTTTTT
D gene: TRBD1; V gene: TRBV12-5; clone size: once; J gene: TRBJ1-1; CDR3 protein: CASGLGLTRDSQNTEAFF; CDR3 DNA: TGTGCTAGTGGTTTGGGTCTCACTCGGGACAGCCAAAACACTGAAGCTTTCTTT
D gene: -; V gene: TRBV28; clone size: -; J gene: TRBJ1-1; CDR3 protein: CASSLLGRDTEAFF; CDR3 DNA: TGTGCCAGCAGCCTGTTAGGACGGGACACTGAAGCTTTCTTT
D gene: TRBD1; V gene: TRBV2; clone size: -; J gene: TRBJ2-7; CDR3 protein: CASSGTGRLDKQYF; CDR3 DNA: TGTGCCAGCAGTGGGACAGGGCGCCTCGACAAGCAGTACTTC
D gene: TRBD2; V gene: TRBV7-9; clone size: once; J gene: TRBJ2-2; CDR3 protein: CATLRLAGGVGELFF; CDR3 DNA: TGTGCCACCCTTCGACTAGCGGGAGGAGTCGGGGAGCTGTTTTTT
D gene: -; V gene: TRBV11-3; clone size: -; J gene: TRBJ2-1; CDR3 protein: CASSLRRSSNEQFF; CDR3 DNA: TGTGCCAGCAGCTTAAGAAGGAGCTCCAATGAGCAGTTCTTC
D gene: TRBD1; V gene: TRBV13; clone size: -; J gene: TRBJ2-1; CDR3 protein: CASSWSGTGAYNEQFF; CDR3 DNA: TGTGCCAGCAGCTGGTCCGGGACAGGGGCCTACAATGAGCAGTTCTTC
D gene: -; V gene: TRBV11-2; clone size: few; J gene: TRBJ1-5; CDR3 protein: CASSLVGFGQPQHF; CDR3 DNA: TGTGCCAGCAGCTTAGTAGGGTTTGGTCAGCCCCAGCATTTT
D gene: -; V gene: TRBV5-1; clone size: -; J gene: TRBJ2-2; CDR3 protein: CASSLSQVNTGELFF; CDR3 DNA: TGCGCCAGCAGCTTGTCACAGGTTAACACCGGGGAGCTGTTTTTT